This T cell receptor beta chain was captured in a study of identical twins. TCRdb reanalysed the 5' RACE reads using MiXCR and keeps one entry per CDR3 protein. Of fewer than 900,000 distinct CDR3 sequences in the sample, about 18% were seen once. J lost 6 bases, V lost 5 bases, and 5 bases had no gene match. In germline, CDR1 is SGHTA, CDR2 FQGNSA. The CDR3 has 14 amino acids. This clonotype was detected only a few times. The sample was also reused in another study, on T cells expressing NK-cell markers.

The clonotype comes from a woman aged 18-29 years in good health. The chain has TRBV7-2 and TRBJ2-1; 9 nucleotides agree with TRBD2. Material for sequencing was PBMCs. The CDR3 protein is CASSRTSASNEQFF. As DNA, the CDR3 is TGTGCCAGCAGCCGGACTAGCGCCAGCAATGAGCAGTTCTTC.